The entry below gives a single T cell receptor (beta chain) sequence along with its context. Its antigen remains undetermined. No clone much larger than this one lies a single base away; base qualities are absent. The data were obtained in a study of blood T cell repertoires in COVID-19 (dated by TCRdb to 2018 to 2021). Describing the broader study: Samples from collaborators originated in the United States, Italy and Spain and spanned both the acute and convalescent phases of COVID-19. The prospective study material was composed of cDNA or gDNA derived from T cells, B-cell-depleted T cells, or PBMCs. Deeply sampled blood TCRbeta repertoires from subjects exposed to, actively infected with, or recovered from COVID-19 were included in the dataset. The repertoires were released in a freely available public database meant as a resource for research on the immune response to SARS-CoV-2. The samples were drawn from two sources: the first 160 participants of the ongoing ImmuneRACE study, and fewer than 1,500 subjects contributed by 6 global collaborators. Sample metadata almost always included a de-identified subject ID, COVID-19 status, age in years and sex. Where available, HLA class I and class II types were taken from metadata supplied by the sample provider and were not determined by assay-based typing. What the work shows at the level of the full study, not this receptor alone: The quantity of clinical and demographic metadata differed by source and by participant and was supplied without curation.

The immunoSEQ Assay, a bias-controlled multiplex PCR, was used to amplify TCRbeta CDR3 regions from genomic DNA. The study's processing was this. Nucleated cell counts per sample were estimated from amplification of reference gene primers within the assay. Sequence reads were collapsed and filtered to measure the absolute abundance of every unique TCRbeta CDR3 rearrangement. For each sample, productive Simpson clonality was calculated as the square root of Simpson's diversity index across productive rearrangements. Not all clones reach the TCRdb copy of this immuneACCESS table, which keeps in-frame sequences only. Checked studies attribute under half of the gap to unresolved V genes and leave the rest unexplained. The DNA was the basis for D and trimming; V, J and clone size are from that table. Across this sample there are 95,000 to 120,000 clones, with roughly 82% seen only once. In total, the top ten clones hold approximately 8.1% of the sample.

Whole blood was collected in K2EDTA tubes by collaborating institutions according to the institutions' own protocols. Collaborator samples were shipped for TCRbeta analysis as frozen whole blood, isolated PBMCs, or DNA extracted from either sample type. This clonotype originated in a woman aged 40 to 55 with acute or convalescent COVID-19. Sample: peripheral blood.

The CDR3 here reads CASSFWSGTGELFF. The DNA is TGTGCCAGCAGCTTCTGGAGCGGGACCGGGGAGCTGTTTTTT. The chain uses TRBV9 and TRBJ2-2; the best D guess is TRBD2, with 6 bases matching. The CDR3 goes from the cysteine to the phenylalanine over 14 residues. Solely the CDR3 DNA is kept, with 42 bases framed from the first base. The V and J ends are trimmed by 4 bases and 5 bases, leaving 12 bases between them. The germline V gene encodes CDR1 SGDLS and CDR2 YYNGEE.